The 8 T cell receptor beta chains reported below all come from one sample, sequenced in a study of CD4 T cell repertoires in COVID-19. The memory T cells were sequenced right after ex vivo isolation, without culture. Using immunoSEQ multiplex PCR, the repertoire was profiled, and TCRdb retains in-frame clones only, with some absent. The table lists tens of thousands of clones, roughly 84% of them singletons. Sequencing used central memory CD4+ T cells from blood, obtained before the COVID-19 pandemic. The receptors stem from a human donor who had COVID-19.

This chain uses TRBV7-9 with TRBJ2-3; tentatively, D is TRBD1 (5 bases). V was shortened by 5 bases and J by 2 bases, with 17 bases between the two germline ends. The length of the CDR3 is 16 residues. Germline-derived CDR1 and CDR2 are SEHNR and FQNEAQ (reference sequence). The CDR3 loop reads CASSVGVTGITDTQYF. The CDR3, as DNA: TGTGCCAGCAGCGTAGGAGTTACAGGAATCACAGATACGCAGTATTTT.

The CDR3 nucleotides are TGTGCCAGCAGCTTATCTCGGACTAATGAAAAACTGTTTTTT. Its translation is CASSLSRTNEKLFF. The chain is built from TRBV11-3 and TRBJ1-4; D is uncertain. Germline CDR1 SGHNT, CDR2 YENEEA. The V and J ends lost 2 bases and 2 bases respectively, with 6 bases between them. The CDR3 loop spans 14 amino acids. Combining the CDR3 with reference TRBV11-3 and TRBJ1-4 gives the whole variable domain EAGVVQSPRYKIIEKKQPVAFWCNPISGHNTLYWYLQNLGQGPELLIRYENEEAVDDSQLPKDRFSAERLKGVDSTLKIQPAELGDSAVYLCASSLSRTNEKLFFGSGTQLSVL.

The chain links TRBV6-6 to TRBJ2-4, with a tentative D call TRBD2 (6 bases). The germline CDR1 and CDR2 sequences are MNHNY and SVGAGI (reference sequence). V lost 2 bases and J 5 bases, leaving 13 bases between the germline ends. CDR3 size: 15 residues. CDR3 sequence (DNA): TGTGCCAGCAGTTACCAGCTCAGGGAGGAAAACATTCAGTACTTC. It is translated as CASSYQLREENIQYF.

The chain links TRBV28 to TRBJ2-3; D is unresolved. This CDR3 is 11 amino acids long. The V gene lost 6 bases and the J gene lost 11 bases, with 12 bases spanning the gap. Germline V gene sequence: CDR1 MDHEN, CDR2 SYDVKM. As DNA, the CDR3 is TGTGCCAGCAGCTCCGCGGTGGTGCAGTATTTT. It is translated as CASSSAVVQYF.

This clone has just a few counts. V usage is TRBV2 and J usage is TRBJ2-7, with 7 bases aligning to TRBD2. The CDR3 totals 12 residues. V was pared by 6 bases and J by 3 bases, with 2 bases of the junction left unmatched. Germline lookup yields CDR1 SNHLY and CDR2 FYNNEI. CDR3 nucleotides: TGTGCCAGCAGGCGGGAGAGCTACGAGCAGTACTTC. This encodes CASRRESYEQYF. The full variable domain, completed using reference TRBV2 and TRBJ2-7, is EPEVTQTPSHQVTQMGQEVILRCVPISNHLYFYWYRQILGQKVEFLVSFYNNEISEKSEIFDDQFSVERPDGSNFTLKIRSTKLEDSAMYFCASRRESYEQYFGPGTRLTVT.

The CDR3 here is CASSLDPGQGTETQYF. CDR3 nucleotides: TGCGCCAGCAGCTTGGACCCGGGACAGGGAACAGAGACCCAGTACTTC. The chain joins TRBV5-1 to TRBJ2-5, with TRBD1 matching 9 bases. Trimming at V came to 0 bases and at J to 4 bases, leaving 7 bases not matched to a gene. Germline CDR1 reads SGHRS; CDR2 reads YFSETQ. The CDR3 runs to 16 residues. Looking up the rest from reference TRBV5-1 and TRBJ2-5 gives the full variable domain: KAGVTQTPRYLIKTRGQQVTLSCSPISGHRSVSWYQQTPGQGLQFLFEYFSETQRNKGNFPGRFSGRQFSNSRSEMNVSTLELGDSALYLCASSLDPGQGTETQYFGPGTRLLVL.

This clone appeared a single time. The rearrangement uses TRBV7-8 and TRBJ2-7; D possibly corresponds to TRBD2 (6 bases). The germline V gene encodes CDR1 SGHVS and CDR2 FQNEAQ. The CDR3 runs 14 residues. Trimming cost V 0 bases and J 6 bases, with 12 bases left between them. The CDR3 loop reads CASSLAGLASEQYF. The CDR3 coding sequence is TGTGCCAGCAGCTTAGCGGGTCTAGCGAGCGAGCAGTACTTC. Full variable domain (outside the CDR3, taken from reference TRBV7-8 and TRBJ2-7): GAGVSQSPRYKVAKRGQDVALRCDPISGHVSLFWYQQALGQGPEFLTYFQNEAQLDKSGLPSDRFFAERPEGSVSTLKIQRTQQEDSAVYLCASSLAGLASEQYFGPGTRLTVT.

This chain connects TRBV30 to TRBJ1-2; TRBD1 aligns across 7 bases. The CDR3 has 14 residues. Trimming removed 3 bases from V and 3 bases from J; junction bases left unmatched: 7. Germline CDR1 GTSNPN, CDR2 SVGIG (reference sequence). The CDR3 DNA sequence: TGTGCCTGGAGAGGACAGGCCAGAGACTATGGCTACACCTTC. Translated, it gives CAWRGQARDYGYTF. Using reference TRBV30 and TRBJ1-2 for the parts outside the CDR3, the full variable domain is SQTIHQWPATLVQPVGSPLSLECTVEGTSNPNLYWYRQAAGRGLQLLFYSVGIGQISSEVPQNLSASRPQDRQFILSSKKLLLSDSGFYLCAWRGQARDYGYTFGSGTRLTVV.